This T cell receptor (beta chain) derives from a study of T cells in women clearing cervical HPV infection. For the study at large: Donors had HPV16-related CIN3 or worse; 2 had invasive cancer. Study conclusions and caveats: CIN3+ cases had significantly higher TCR repertoire richness than controls, but evenness did not differ. Controls had more TRBV6-7 (approximately 0.16%) than cases (around 0.11%). Combining TCR richness with V gene abundances gave roughly 0.8 AUC.

Profiled with immunoSEQ multiplex PCR; TCRdb holds only in-frame clones, not every one. This listing includes 35,000 to 45,000 clones. The trim removed 5 bases at V and 3 bases at J, leaving 14 bases unmatched. Germline V CDR1 and CDR2: LNHDA, SQIVND (reference sequence). The CDR3 covers 17 residues. Comment on this clone: Antigen unknown. The read gets to within 3 residues of the CDR3 end, and the germline J gene fills in the rest.

The rearrangement joins TRBV19 to TRBJ2-7; 9 bases align to TRBD1. Sequencing was performed on blood buffy coat. The sequence was collected from a woman between 18 and 70 years old with a cervical HPV16 infection that either progressed to CIN3+ or cleared (not recorded which). Partial CDR3 DNA: TGTGCCAGTAGTCTCGAGGGCGGGACAGGGTCGATCTACGAG. This sequence encodes CASSLEGGTGSIYE. The full CDR3 protein is CASSLEGGTGSIYEQYF. Complete variable domain (other parts from reference TRBV19 and TRBJ2-7): DGGITQSPKYLFRKEGQNVTLSCEQNLNHDAMYWYRQDPGQGLRLIYYSQIVNDFQKGDIAEGYSVSREKKESFPLTVTSAQKNPTAFYLCASSLEGGTGSIYEQYFGPGTRLTVT.